Below are 25 T cell receptor beta chains sequenced from a single sample in a study of blood T cell repertoires in COVID-19. TCRdb's copy holds only in-frame clones and misses some; the assay was immunoSEQ multiplex PCR. The sample consists of about 300,000 clones, approximately 90% of them appearing once. Sequencing used peripheral blood. Receptors originate from a woman aged 45 to 65 with COVID-19, enrolled during active disease.

V is TRBV7-2 and J is TRBJ2-1; D remains unclear. V gave up 1 base and J gave up 4 bases, with 8 bases separating them. CDR3 length: 14 residues. The germline gives CDR1 SGHTA, CDR2 FQGNSA. CDR3 coding DNA: TGTGCCAGCAGCTTAGTGCCTGAGTACAATGAGCAGTTCTTC. This gives the protein CASSLVPEYNEQFF.

The V and J genes are TRBV29-1 and TRBJ2-3; D gene unclear. The germline CDR1 and CDR2 sequences are SQVTM and ANQGSEA. Trimming removed 0 bases from V and 6 bases from J, with 10 bases in between. This CDR3 comprises 13 residues. The chain's CDR3 is CSVEEWLEDTQYF. The CDR3 DNA is TGCAGCGTTGAAGAATGGTTGGAGGATACGCAGTATTTT.

The genes are TRBV3-1 (or the pseudogene TRBV3-2) and TRBJ2-3; 11 bases match TRBD2. This CDR3 has 13 amino acids. Trimming cost V 8 bases and J 6 bases; bases outside gene matches: 4. From germline, CDR1 is LGHDT and CDR2 YNNKEL (reference sequence). The CDR3 DNA reads TGTGCCAGCTCGACTAGCGGGATGGATACGCAGTATTTT. Its translation is CASSTSGMDTQYF.

The chain is built from TRBV11-2 and TRBJ2-1; 7 nucleotides agree with TRBD2. This CDR3 has 15 residues. V trimming: 2 bases; J trimming: 4 bases; junction bases outside the gene matches: 5. Germline V CDR1 and CDR2: SGHAT, FQNNGV. CDR3: CASSLLAANYNEQFF. The CDR3, as DNA: TGTGCCAGCAGCTTACTAGCGGCGAATTACAATGAGCAGTTCTTC.

The sample holds one count of this clone. The CDR3 DNA follows: TGTGCCAGCTCAAGGGGACCGGGAGGCAATCAGCCCCAGCATTTT. Protein sequence: CASSRGPGGNQPQHF. The chain is built from TRBV18 and TRBJ1-5; D may be TRBD1 (5 bases). The V gene's germline CDR1 is KGHSH and CDR2 LQKENI. Trimming removed 5 bases at V and 2 bases at J, with 13 bases between. The CDR3 covers 15 residues.

The chain couples TRBV6-6 to TRBJ1-2; 7 nucleotides line up with TRBD1. The CDR3 covers 12 residues. V dropped 8 bases and J dropped 2; count of bases not matched to a gene: 2. Germline V gene sequence: CDR1 MNHNY, CDR2 SVGAGI (reference sequence). The CDR3 DNA sequence: TGTGCCAGCCGGGACAGCAACTATGGCTACACCTTC. Protein sequence: CASRDSNYGYTF.

This clone was seen only once. The gene calls are TRBV12-5 and TRBJ2-5, with 13 bases lining up with TRBD2. The CDR3 loop spans 16 amino acids. The junction had 3 bases not matched to a gene; V was cut back by 1 base and J by 4 bases. Germline V gene lookup returns CDR1 LGHNT and CDR2 FRNRAP. CDR3 nucleotide sequence: TGTGCTAGTGGTTTGGGACTAGCGGGAGGTTTAGAGACCCAGTACTTC. It is translated as CASGLGLAGGLETQYF.

The chain combines TRBV11-2 with TRBJ2-7, with a tentative D call TRBD1 (6 bases). The CDR3 runs to 15 residues. Germline assignment: CDR1 SGHAT and CDR2 FQNNGV. V gave up 0 bases and J gave up 4 bases, with 13 bases separating them. The CDR3 reads CASSLERDTFYEQYF. CDR3 sequence (DNA): TGTGCCAGCAGCTTAGAACGGGACACCTTTTACGAGCAGTACTTC.

V usage is TRBV30 and J usage is TRBJ1-2, with D possibly TRBD1 on 6 matching bases. CDR1 is GTSNPN, CDR2 SVGIG, per germline (reference sequence). Trimming left V 4 bases short and J 7 bases short, with 25 bases between. The CDR3 consists of 16 residues. The CDR3 loop reads CAWTGNRVGWAFGYTF. CDR3 sequence (DNA): TGTGCCTGGACGGGCAACAGGGTGGGGTGGGCTTTTGGCTACACCTTC.

This clone was recorded once. V gene TRBV19 combines with J gene TRBJ2-5; D remains ambiguous. V lost 3 bases and J 1 base, leaving 9 bases between the germline ends. This CDR3 spans 14 amino acids. Per germline, CDR1 LNHDA and CDR2 SQIVND (reference sequence). CDR3 in amino acids: CASSIDTGQETQYF. In DNA, the CDR3 is TGTGCCAGTAGTATTGATACGGGCCAAGAGACCCAGTACTTC.

The CDR3 loop is CASFPQAGLGQYF. DNA for the CDR3: TGTGCCAGCTTCCCTCAAGCGGGACTGGGCCAGTATTTT. This chain uses TRBV18 with TRBJ2-3; 7 bases line up with TRBD2. The CDR3 sequence is 13 residues long. J was trimmed by 12 bases and V by 7 bases; bases with no gene match: 13. Germline V CDR1 and CDR2: KGHSH, LQKENI. The whole variable domain, filled in from reference TRBV18 and TRBJ2-3, reads NAGVMQNPRHLVRRRGQEARLRCSPMKGHSHVYWYRQLPEEGLKFMVYLQKENIIDESGMPKERFSAEFPKEGPSILRIQQVVRGDSAAYFCASFPQAGLGQYFGPGTRLTVL.

This sequence joins TRBV21-1 and TRBJ2-1; TRBD1 is the table's D call and was not checked against the DNA. TRBV21-1 is a known pseudogene. The CDR3 runs 15 residues. The CDR3 DNA is TGTGCCAGCAGCAAAGTGCGGACAGGGCCAAATGAGCAGTTCTTC. Residues: CASSKVRTGPNEQFF.

The chain joins TRBV3-1 (or the pseudogene TRBV3-2) to TRBJ2-7; 7 bases align to TRBD2. V was pared by 4 bases and J by 3 bases, with 9 bases of the junction left unmatched. CDR3 length: 15 amino acids. Germline V gene sequence: CDR1 LGHDT, CDR2 YNNKEL (reference sequence). This chain's CDR3 is CASSPSGRDGYEQYF. The CDR3 DNA is TGTGCCAGCAGCCCTTCTGGGAGGGATGGCTACGAGCAGTACTTC.

The chain combines TRBV4-1 with TRBJ2-5, with D perhaps matching TRBD1 (6 bases). CDR3 length equals 15 residues. Trimming left V 1 base short and J 2 bases short, with 11 bases between. CDR1 MGHRA and CDR2 YSYEKL come from the germline V gene. Here the CDR3 reads CASSQGPGTQETQYF. The CDR3 DNA follows: TGCGCCAGCAGCCAAGGCCCAGGGACACAAGAGACCCAGTACTTC.

The chain recombines TRBV10-3 with TRBJ2-2, with 7 bases aligning to TRBD2. V trimming: 6 bases; J trimming: 4 bases; junction bases outside the gene matches: 5. CDR3 length: 14 residues. Looked up from germline, CDR1 is ENHRY and CDR2 is SYGVKD. CDR3 sequence: CAIRGGTVTGELFF. The CDR3 coding sequence is TGTGCCATCAGGGGGGGGACGGTCACCGGGGAGCTGTTTTTT.

This sequence joins TRBV7-8 and TRBJ1-1, with TRBD1 matching over 8 bases. From germline, CDR1 is SGHVS and CDR2 FQNEAQ. The CDR3 spans 16 residues. Unmatched junction bases numbered 9, after V lost 5 bases and J lost 1 base. CDR3 sequence reads: CASSPRQGKGNTEAFF. The DNA of the CDR3 is TGTGCCAGCAGCCCCCGACAGGGGAAGGGGAACACTGAAGCTTTCTTT.

The V gene is TRBV23-1, the J gene TRBJ1-1, with TRBD1 matching over 7 bases. TRBV23-1 is an ORF, with its function uncertain. The CDR3 totals 18 residues. The ends lost 6 bases at V and 7 bases at J; junction bases unmatched: 23. The chain's CDR3 is CASRRDRVGSLVGSEAFF. DNA for the CDR3: TGCGCCAGCAGACGAGACAGGGTAGGGTCACTTGTAGGTAGTGAAGCTTTCTTT.

V gene TRBV4-2 combines with J gene TRBJ2-7, with 7 bases matching TRBD2. This CDR3 contains 15 residues. Germline values: CDR1 LGHNA, CDR2 YNFKEQ. V dropped 0 bases and J dropped 6; count of bases not matched to a gene: 8. CDR3 amino acids: CASSQDVSGSGEQYF. DNA for the CDR3: TGTGCCAGCAGCCAAGATGTTAGCGGGTCTGGCGAGCAGTACTTC.

The chain recombines TRBV3-1 (or the pseudogene TRBV3-2) with TRBJ1-6; the D gene is possibly TRBD1 (5 bases). Germline assignment: CDR1 LGHDT and CDR2 YNNKEL (reference sequence). There are 18 residues in the CDR3. Trimming cost V 1 base and J 0 bases, with 13 bases left between them. CDR3 coding DNA: TGTGCCAGCAGCCAAGGAGCGGGGGGGAGCTCCTATAATTCACCCCTCCACTTT. Translated: CASSQGAGGSSYNSPLHF.

The chain uses TRBV12-1 and TRBJ2-5; TRBD2, the table's D call, was not compared with the DNA. TRBV12-1 is designated a pseudogene. CDR3 length: 14 amino acids. The CDR3 nucleotides are TGTGCCAGCAGCTTAAAGACTAGCTATGAGACCCAGTACTTC. It encodes CASSLKTSYETQYF.

The chain recombines TRBV9 with TRBJ1-2, with 9 bases fitting TRBD1. This CDR3 contains 15 residues. CDR1 SGDLS and CDR2 YYNGEE come from the germline V gene. V lost 3 bases and J lost 2; bases outside the gene matches: 5. The CDR3 is CASSARTGANYGYTF. The CDR3 region has the DNA TGTGCCAGCAGCGCAAGGACAGGGGCAAACTATGGCTACACCTTC.

The chain joins TRBV30 to TRBJ1-2, with TRBD1 matching 7 bases. CDR1 GTSNPN and CDR2 SVGIG come from the germline V gene (reference sequence). The CDR3 sequence is 14 residues long. The ends lost 5 bases at V and 5 bases at J; junction bases unmatched: 11. CDR3 sequence (DNA): TGTGCCTGGGGTAGAGACAGGGCTTTTTATGGCTACACCTTC. Residues: CAWGRDRAFYGYTF. The full variable domain, completed using reference TRBV30 and TRBJ1-2, is SQTIHQWPATLVQPVGSPLSLECTVEGTSNPNLYWYRQAAGRGLQLLFYSVGIGQISSEVPQNLSASRPQDRQFILSSKKLLLSDSGFYLCAWGRDRAFYGYTFGSGTRLTVV.

The rearrangement uses TRBV11-2 and TRBJ1-1, with 8 positions matching TRBD1. The germline V gene has CDR1 SGHAT and CDR2 FQNNGV. This CDR3 is 15 amino acids long. V lost 4 bases to trimming and J lost 4 bases; unmatched junction nucleotides: 8. CDR3 DNA sequence: TGTGCCAGCAGCTCCCGGACAGGGTCCGCCACTGAAGCTTTCTTT. Its protein is CASSSRTGSATEAFF.

The chain carries TRBV5-1 and TRBJ2-7; TRBD2 matches 8 bases. Germline CDR1 and CDR2: SGHRS and YFSETQ. CDR3 length equals 16 residues. V dropped 0 bases and J dropped 3; count of bases not matched to a gene: 8. Here the CDR3 DNA reads TGCGCCAGCAGCTTGGACCCACAGCGGGAGAACTACGAGCAGTACTTC. Its translation is CASSLDPQRENYEQYF.

The chain combines TRBV4-3 with TRBJ1-1; 7 bases fit TRBD1. Unmatched junction bases numbered 3, after V lost 4 bases and J lost 4 bases. In germline, CDR1 is LGHNA, CDR2 YSLEER. The CDR3 extends over 13 amino acids. The CDR3 region is CASSPGQSTEAFF. Written as DNA, the CDR3 is TGCGCCAGCAGCCCGGGACAGAGCACTGAAGCTTTCTTT.